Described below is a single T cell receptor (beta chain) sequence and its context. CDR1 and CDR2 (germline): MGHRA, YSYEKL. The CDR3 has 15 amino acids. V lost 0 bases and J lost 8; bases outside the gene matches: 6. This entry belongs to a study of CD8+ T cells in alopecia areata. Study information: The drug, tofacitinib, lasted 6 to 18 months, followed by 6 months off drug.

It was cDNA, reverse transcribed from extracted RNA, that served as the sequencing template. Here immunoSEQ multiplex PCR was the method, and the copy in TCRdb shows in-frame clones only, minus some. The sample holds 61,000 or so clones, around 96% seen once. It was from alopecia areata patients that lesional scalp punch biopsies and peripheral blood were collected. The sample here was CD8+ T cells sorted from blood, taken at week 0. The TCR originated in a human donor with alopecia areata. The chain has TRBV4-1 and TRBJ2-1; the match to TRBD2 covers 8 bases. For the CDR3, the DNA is TGCGCCAGCAGCCAAGATCGGGGGGGGGCATATGAGCAGTTCTTC. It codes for CASSQDRGGAYEQFF.